This T cell receptor beta chain was sequenced during a study of blood T cell repertoires in COVID-19. Study-wide context: Sites in the United States, Italy and Spain provided acute and convalescent COVID-19 samples. Sources were T cells, B-cell-depleted T cells, or PBMCs; the material itself was cDNA or gDNA.

The table lists this clone with a count of one. Original processing notes: Counts of nucleated cells, estimated from reference gene primer amplification, were obtained. Clones were sequenced by immunoSEQ multiplex PCR, and TCRdb holds only the in-frame ones, with some missing. That table furnishes V, J and clone size, whereas the DNA furnished D and trimming. The data contain 45,000 to 50,000 clones, 86% of them singletons. This CDR3 has 11 residues. V lost 5 bases and J lost 12, with 14 bases in between. Germline V lookup: CDR1 LNHDA, CDR2 SQIVND (reference sequence). This TCR was sampled from a human donor in a cohort sampled during active COVID-19. V and J are TRBV19 and TRBJ2-7; D is perhaps TRBD1 (6 bases). Sequenced input: peripheral blood. The CDR3 DNA is TGTGCCAGTAGTCAGGACAGTCGACCGTACTTC. Its translation is CASSQDSRPYF.